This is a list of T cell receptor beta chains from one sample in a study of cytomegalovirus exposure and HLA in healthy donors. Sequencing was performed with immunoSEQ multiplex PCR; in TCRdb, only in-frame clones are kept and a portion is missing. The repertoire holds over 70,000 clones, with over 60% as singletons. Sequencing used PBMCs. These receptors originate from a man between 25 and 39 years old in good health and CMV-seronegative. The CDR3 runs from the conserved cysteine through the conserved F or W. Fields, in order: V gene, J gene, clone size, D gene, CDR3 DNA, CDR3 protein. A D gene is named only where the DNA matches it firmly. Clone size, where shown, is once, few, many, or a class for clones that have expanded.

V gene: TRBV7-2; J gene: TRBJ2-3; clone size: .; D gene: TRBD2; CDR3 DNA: TGTGCCAGCAGCCCGGGACTAACTAGCACAGATACGCAGTATTTT; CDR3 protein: CASSPGLTSTDTQYF
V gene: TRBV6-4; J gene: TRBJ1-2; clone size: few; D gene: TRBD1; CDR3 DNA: TGTGCCAGCAGTGACTGGGACAGGGGGCCGCGAAACTATGGCTACACCTTC; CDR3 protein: CASSDWDRGPRNYGYTF
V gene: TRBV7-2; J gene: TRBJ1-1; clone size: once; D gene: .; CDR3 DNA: TGTGCCAGCAGGAGGGAGGGGAATGCGAACACTGAAGCTTTCTTT; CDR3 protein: CASRREGNANTEAFF
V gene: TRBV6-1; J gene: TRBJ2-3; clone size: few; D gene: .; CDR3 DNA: TGTGCCGGAGGGTATACGCAGTATTTT; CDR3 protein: CAGGYTQYF
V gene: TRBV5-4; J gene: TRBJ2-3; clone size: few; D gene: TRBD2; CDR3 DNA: TGTGCCAGCAGCCCCATAGCGGGGGTGGGGACAGATACGCAGTATTTT; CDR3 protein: CASSPIAGVGTDTQYF
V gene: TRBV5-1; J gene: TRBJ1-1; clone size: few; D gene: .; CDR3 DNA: TGCGCCAGCAGCTTGGACCCGTCGGGCACTGAAGCTTTCTTT; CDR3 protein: CASSLDPSGTEAFF
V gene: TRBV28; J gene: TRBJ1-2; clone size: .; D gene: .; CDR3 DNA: TGTGCCAGTAAACGAACAGGGAGCTATGGCTACACCTTC; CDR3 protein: CASKRTGSYGYTF
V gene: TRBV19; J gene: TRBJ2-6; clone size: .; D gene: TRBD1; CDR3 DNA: TGTGCCAGTAGCCCCGCCGGACAGGGGGCGCCGGGGGCCAACGTCCTGACTTTC; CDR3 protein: CASSPAGQGAPGANVLTF
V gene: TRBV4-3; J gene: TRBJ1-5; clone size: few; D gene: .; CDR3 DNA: TGCGCCAGCAGCCAAGGCAGGGACATCAATCAGCCCCAGCATTTT; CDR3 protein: CASSQGRDINQPQHF
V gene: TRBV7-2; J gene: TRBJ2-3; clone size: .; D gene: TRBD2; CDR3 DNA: TGTGCCAGCAGCTTTAGGCTAGCGGGGGGGACAGATACGCAGTATTTT; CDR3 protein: CASSFRLAGGTDTQYF
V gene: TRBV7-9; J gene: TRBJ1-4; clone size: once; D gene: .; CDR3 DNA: TGTGCCAGCAGCTTAGGGTCGGGATCAACTAATGAAAAACTGTTTTTT; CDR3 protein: CASSLGSGSTNEKLFF
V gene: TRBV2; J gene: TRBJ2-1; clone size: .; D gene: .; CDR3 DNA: TGTGCCAGCAGTGATGCGTTTTATGAGCAGTTCTTC; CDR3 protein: CASSDAFYEQFF
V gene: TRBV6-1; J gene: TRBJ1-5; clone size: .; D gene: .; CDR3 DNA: TGTGCCAGCAGTGGCACGGACAACCAGCCCCAGCATTTT; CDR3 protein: CASSGTDNQPQHF
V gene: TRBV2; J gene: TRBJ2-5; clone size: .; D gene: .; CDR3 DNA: TGTGCCAGCAGTGGGGCCCGAAAAGGGGGAGAGACCCAGTACTTC; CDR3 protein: CASSGARKGGETQYF
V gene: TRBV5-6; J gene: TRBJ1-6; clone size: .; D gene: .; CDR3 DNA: TGTGCCAGCAGCCTAACAGGGATCCCCGTCTCACCCCTCCACTTT; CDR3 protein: CASSLTGIPVSPLHF
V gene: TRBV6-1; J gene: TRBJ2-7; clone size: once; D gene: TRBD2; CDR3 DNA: TGTGCCAGCAGTGAAGCCCAGACTAGCGGCTACGAGCAGTACTTC; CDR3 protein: CASSEAQTSGYEQYF
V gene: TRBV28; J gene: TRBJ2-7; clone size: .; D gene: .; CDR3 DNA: TGTGCCAGCACTGACAGACGAGAGACCTACGAGCAGTACTTC; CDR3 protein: CASTDRRETYEQYF
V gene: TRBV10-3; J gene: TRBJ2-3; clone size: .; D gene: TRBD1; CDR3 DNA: TGTGCCATCAGTACCGGACAGGGTGCAGATACGCAGTATTTT; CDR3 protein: CAISTGQGADTQYF
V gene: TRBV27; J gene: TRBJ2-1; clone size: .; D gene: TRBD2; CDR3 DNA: TGTGCCAGCAAACGGTTTGGGGAGGGGAATGAGCAGTTCTTC; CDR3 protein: CASKRFGEGNEQFF
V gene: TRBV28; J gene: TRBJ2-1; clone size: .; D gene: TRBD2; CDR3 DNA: TGTGCCAGCAGTTTGCGCGGGAGGACCTACAATGGGCAGTTCTTC; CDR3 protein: CASSLRGRTYNGQFF